Below, one TCR beta chain is given with its context. For the second PCR, which ran for roughly 7 to 11 cycles, a sample-barcoded 5' primer and a J-beta primer mix were used. TCRdb processed the 5' RACE reads anew with MiXCR; each CDR3 protein has one entry. The sample lists around 700,000 distinct CDR3 sequences, roughly 25% occurring once. This sample was included in a study of blood T cells in healthy people across ages. This same sample was also taken into another study, of T cells of mothers and their children. That report notes: In the second PCR, M1S primer introduced barcodes and 2-4 random bases.

The material sequenced was blood. The source of this sequence is a boy younger than 18 in good health.

This CDR3 reads CASEGRVNTGELFF. Written as DNA, the CDR3 is TGTGCCAGCGAAGGGAGGGTAAACACCGGGGAGCTGTTTTTT. The chain employs TRBV9 and TRBJ2-2; 7 bases fit TRBD2. The germline CDR1 and CDR2 sequences are SGDLS and YYNGEE. V dropped 7 bases and J dropped 2; count of bases not matched to a gene: 5. This CDR3 has 14 amino acids.